These T cell receptor beta chains were read from a single sample in a study of cytomegalovirus exposure and HLA in healthy donors. Some clones are missing from TCRdb's copy, which holds only in-frame ones; the method was immunoSEQ multiplex PCR. Seen here are over 100,000 clones, roughly 69% observed once, and the top ten hold about 2.2%. The source material was PBMCs. These receptors all stem from a young woman in good health and CMV-seronegative. Both conserved end residues are part of each CDR3. A D gene is named only where the DNA matches it firmly. A row's size may be missing; if present it is once, few, many or a size class.

v_gene,j_gene,abundance,d_gene,CDR3nt,CDR3aa
TRBV5-1,TRBJ2-7,-,-,TGCGCCAGCAGCAGAGGACGGGAAACCTACGAGCAGTACTTC,CASSRGRETYEQYF
TRBV5-6,TRBJ2-1,once,-,TGTGCCAGCAGCTTACTGGGACAAAACTCCTACAATGAGCAGTTCTTC,CASSLLGQNSYNEQFF
TRBV7-8,TRBJ2-7,-,-,TGTGCCAGCAGCTTAGTCAAGGGGACCTACGAGCAGTACTTC,CASSLVKGTYEQYF
TRBV10-2,TRBJ1-3,-,-,TGCGCCAGCAGATTTGACAGAAGGTCTGGAAACACCATATATTTT,CASRFDRRSGNTIYF
TRBV28,TRBJ2-3,-,TRBD2,TGTGCCGCGGGGCTAGCGGTTTTAGATACGCAGTATTTT,CAAGLAVLDTQYF
TRBV2,TRBJ2-3,-,TRBD1,TGTGCCAGCAGTAGACAGGGGCGCACAGATACGCAGTATTTT,CASSRQGRTDTQYF
TRBV2,TRBJ1-4,-,-,TGTGCCAGCAGGCCCGAAACGGGTAATGAAAAACTGTTTTTT,CASRPETGNEKLFF
TRBV5-6,TRBJ2-1,-,TRBD2,TGTGCCAGCGACGGGAGGCGGGCGACCTACAATGAGCAGTTCTTC,CASDGRRATYNEQFF
TRBV28,TRBJ1-6,-,-,TGTGCCAGCAGTTCCCAAACGGGGAGCTCCTATAATTCACCCCTCCACTTT,CASSSQTGSSYNSPLHF
TRBV27,TRBJ2-1,few,-,TGTGCCAGCAGCGGGAAATACAATGAGCAGTTCTTC,CASSGKYNEQFF
TRBV30,TRBJ2-1,-,TRBD2,TGTGCCTGGAAGCGACTAGCGGGAAGTCTGGATGAGCAGTTCTTC,CAWKRLAGSLDEQFF
TRBV29-1,TRBJ2-3,-,TRBD2,TGCAGCGTTGGTCCAGCGGGAGCTAGCACAGATACGCAGTATTTT,CSVGPAGASTDTQYF
TRBV21-1,TRBJ1-5,-,-,TGTGCCAGCAGCAAAGCGCTAGACAGAGGTAGCAATCAGCCCCAGCATTTT,CASSKALDRGSNQPQHF
TRBV11-3,TRBJ1-1,-,TRBD1,TGTGCCAGCAGCCCGGGACAGGGGGCGAACACTGAAGCTTTCTTT,CASSPGQGANTEAFF
TRBV27,TRBJ2-1,-,TRBD2,TGTGCCAGCAGTTTAGCGGGAGGATCCTACAATGAGCAGTTCTTC,CASSLAGGSYNEQFF
TRBV5-1,TRBJ1-1,-,-,TGCGCCAGCAGCTCAACGGCGGGGGGGCTTACTGAAGCTTTCTTT,CASSSTAGGLTEAFF
TRBV7-2,TRBJ2-7,-,-,TGTGCCAGCAGCTTACGTGGGGAGCGAGCCTACGAGCAGTACTTC,CASSLRGERAYEQYF
TRBV7-6,TRBJ2-1,-,-,TGTGCCAGCAGCGACAGACGGCACAATGAGCAGTTCTTC,CASSDRRHNEQFF
TRBV7-9,TRBJ2-1,-,TRBD2,TGTGCCAGCAGCCCACCACATCTGACTAGCGGGAGTTTAGATGAGCAGTTCTTC,CASSPPHLTSGSLDEQFF
TRBV28,TRBJ2-7,-,-,TGTGCCAGCAGTTTAGTGCGGGTAGACTACGAGCAGTACTTC,CASSLVRVDYEQYF
TRBV28,TRBJ2-3,-,TRBD2,TGTGCCAGCAGCCAACAGCGGGGCCGCACAGATACGCAGTATTTT,CASSQQRGRTDTQYF
TRBV27,TRBJ1-6,few,TRBD1,TGTGCCACCTCTTGGGGGCGTGCAGGGGGATCACCCCTCCACTTT,CATSWGRAGGSPLHF
TRBV9,TRBJ2-3,-,TRBD2,TGTGCCAGCAGCGAGAGCGGGGTTGACACAGATACGCAGTATTTT,CASSESGVDTDTQYF
TRBV7-9,TRBJ2-3,-,TRBD2,TGTGCCAGCAGCTTTACTAGCGGGAGGGCCGATACGCAGTATTTT,CASSFTSGRADTQYF
TRBV27,TRBJ2-7,-,TRBD2,TGTGCCAGCAGCCGAGGCGGGGGTTACGAGCAGTACTTC,CASSRGGGYEQYF
TRBV30,TRBJ1-2,-,-,TGTGCCTGGAGTGTATCGGACTATGGCTACACCTTC,CAWSVSDYGYTF
TRBV4-2,TRBJ2-7,few,TRBD2,TGTGCCAGCAGCCAAGATAGCGGGAGCGCCTACGAGCAGTACTTC,CASSQDSGSAYEQYF
TRBV9,TRBJ1-2,-,TRBD1,TGTGCCAGCAGCCCCTGGGCTGACAGGGTATATGGCTACACCTTC,CASSPWADRVYGYTF
TRBV9,TRBJ2-7,once,-,TGTGCCAGCAGCGTAGCCGACAGAGCCTACGAGCAGTACTTC,CASSVADRAYEQYF
TRBV5-1,TRBJ2-5,-,TRBD1,TGCGCCAGCAGACCTCAAACCCGGACAGGCCCACAAGAGACCCAGTACTTC,CASRPQTRTGPQETQYF
TRBV5-4,TRBJ1-2,-,-,TGTGCCAGCAGCCCCAGCCTGCCAAACAGGGATCATCACTATGGCTACACCTTC,CASSPSLPNRDHHYGYTF
TRBV5-1,TRBJ1-1,few,-,TGCGCCAGCAGCAAGGGGGTAGGGTTAGACACTGAAGCTTTCTTT,CASSKGVGLDTEAFF
TRBV6-4,TRBJ1-4,few,-,TGTGCCAGCAGTGTGGTTCCGGACAGTGAAAAACTGTTTTTT,CASSVVPDSEKLFF
TRBV5-1,TRBJ2-1,few,TRBD2,TGCGCCAGCAGTACTAATAGACTAGCGGAGTACAATGAGCAGTTCTTC,CASSTNRLAEYNEQFF
TRBV2,TRBJ1-5,-,-,TGTGCCAGCCTCCGTACAGGGAACGGGCAGCCCCAGCATTTT,CASLRTGNGQPQHF
TRBV29-1,TRBJ2-5,-,TRBD2,TGCAGCGCGACCCCCGGGGGGTCCCGGCGAGAGACCCAGTACTTC,CSATPGGSRRETQYF
TRBV6-1,TRBJ2-7,-,TRBD1,TGTGCCAGCAGCGAAACGGGACAGGGGAAATACGAGCAGTACTTC,CASSETGQGKYEQYF
TRBV6-6,TRBJ2-7,-,-,TGTGCCAGCAGCCTTACAGGCACCAACTACGAGCAGTACTTC,CASSLTGTNYEQYF
TRBV5-1,TRBJ2-1,-,TRBD2,TGCGCCAGCAGCTTGTTACGGGAGGGCCTTAATGAGCAGTTCTTC,CASSLLREGLNEQFF
TRBV13,TRBJ2-1,-,TRBD2,TGTGCCAGCAGCACCAGCGGGGCGGGAGGGCAAAATGAGCAGTTCTTC,CASSTSGAGGQNEQFF
TRBV11-1,TRBJ2-1,-,-,TGTGCCAGCAGCTTAGGGCTAGAACGCCCGAACAATGAGCAGTTCTTC,CASSLGLERPNNEQFF
TRBV5-4,TRBJ1-2,-,TRBD1,TGTGCCAGCAGCTCAGGACAGGGAGACTATGGCTACACCTTC,CASSSGQGDYGYTF
TRBV7-9,TRBJ1-2,few,-,TGTGCCAGCAGCGCTCCACAGGTGGTGGTGGGTGGCTACACCTTC,CASSAPQVVVGGYTF
TRBV14,TRBJ2-1,-,TRBD2,TGTGCCAGCAGCCCCGGGACTAGCGGGCCAGCCTACAATGAGCAGTTCTTC,CASSPGTSGPAYNEQFF
TRBV10-2,TRBJ2-3,once,-,TGCGCCAGCCGAAGCTCCCACCTACGAGGCACAGATACGCAGTATTTT,CASRSSHLRGTDTQYF
TRBV4-1,TRBJ2-3,few,-,TGCGCCAGCAGCCCTTTTTTAGGGACAAGCACAGATACGCAGTATTTT,CASSPFLGTSTDTQYF
TRBV7-2,TRBJ2-7,-,TRBD2,TGTGCCAGCAGCCGAACCCAGACTAGCGGGAGGTCCTACGAGCAGTACTTC,CASSRTQTSGRSYEQYF
TRBV18,TRBJ1-4,-,-,TGTGCCAGCTCACCAGGGCAGAGCAATGAAAAACTGTTTTTT,CASSPGQSNEKLFF
TRBV27,TRBJ2-7,-,TRBD1,TGTGCCAGCAGTGGACAGGGGGCCCCCTACGAGCAGTACTTC,CASSGQGAPYEQYF
TRBV28,TRBJ1-1,-,-,TGTGCCAGCAGTCCCAGGGGTACTGAAGCTTTCTTT,CASSPRGTEAFF
TRBV6-6,TRBJ2-5,once,-,TGTGCCAGCAGTTACTCGTATGCTCCAGGGGAGACCCAGTACTTC,CASSYSYAPGETQYF
TRBV2,TRBJ2-7,-,TRBD2,TGTGCCAGCAGTGTGCGGACTAGCGGGATGAACGAGCAGTACTTC,CASSVRTSGMNEQYF
TRBV27,TRBJ1-6,-,-,TGTGCCAGCAGCGCCATCAGTAATTCACCCCTCCACTTT,CASSAISNSPLHF
TRBV20-1,TRBJ2-7,few,TRBD2,TGCAGTGTCGCGGGAGATCACGAGCAGTACTTC,CSVAGDHEQYF
TRBV5-6,TRBJ2-1,few,TRBD2,TGTGCCAGCAGCTTAGCGTTCTCTAGCGGTTCCAATGAGCAGTTCTTC,CASSLAFSSGSNEQFF
TRBV28,TRBJ1-2,-,-,TGTGCCAGCAGCTCCACAGGTACTAACTATGGCTACACCTTC,CASSSTGTNYGYTF
TRBV27,TRBJ1-1,-,TRBD1,TGTGCCAGCAGTTCCCCCCCGGGACAGTGGAACACTGAAGCTTTCTTT,CASSSPPGQWNTEAFF
TRBV7-2,TRBJ2-2,few,-,TGTGCCAGCAGCTTGTCGTCAGGGGGGACCGGGGAGCTGTTTTTT,CASSLSSGGTGELFF